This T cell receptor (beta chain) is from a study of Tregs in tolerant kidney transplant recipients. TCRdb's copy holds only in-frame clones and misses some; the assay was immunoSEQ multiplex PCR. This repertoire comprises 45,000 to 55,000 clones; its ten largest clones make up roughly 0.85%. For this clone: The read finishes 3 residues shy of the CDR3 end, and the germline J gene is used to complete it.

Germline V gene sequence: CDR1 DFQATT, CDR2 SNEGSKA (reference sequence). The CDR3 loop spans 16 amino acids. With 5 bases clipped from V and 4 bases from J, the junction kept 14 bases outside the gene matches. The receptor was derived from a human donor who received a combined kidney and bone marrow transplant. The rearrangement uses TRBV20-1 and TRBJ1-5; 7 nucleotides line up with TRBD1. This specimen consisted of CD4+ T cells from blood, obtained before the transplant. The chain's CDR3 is CSAGRDSPENNQPQHF. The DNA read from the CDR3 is TGCAGTGCTGGAAGGGACAGCCCCGAAAATAATCAGCCC.